This entry lists 28 T cell receptor beta chains sequenced from one sample in a study of blood T cell repertoires in COVID-19. Measured with immunoSEQ multiplex PCR; TCRdb has only the in-frame clones, and not every one. There are about 100,000 clones in the sample; 90% occur only once, and about 5.2% lies in the top ten. Sequences were obtained from peripheral blood. All receptors derive from a man in his forties or fifties with acute or convalescent COVID-19.

The rearrangement joins TRBV9 to TRBJ2-5; 12 nucleotides agree with TRBD1. There are 16 residues in the CDR3. Unmatched junction bases numbered 8, after V lost 3 bases and J lost 5 bases. The V gene's germline CDR1 is SGDLS and CDR2 YYNGEE. CDR3 DNA: TGTGCCAGCAGCGAGGGGACAGGGGGCTTTGGGGAGACCCAGTACTTC. Its protein product is CASSEGTGGFGETQYF.

The V gene is TRBV19, the J gene TRBJ2-2; tentative D call: TRBD2 (5 bases). Trimming removed 5 bases from V and 5 bases from J, with 18 bases in between. Germline V lookup: CDR1 LNHDA, CDR2 SQIVND (reference sequence). The CDR3 is made up of 16 amino acids. CDR3 sequence (DNA): TGTGCCAGTAGTCTAAGCGCCCGGGCGGGTACCGGGGAGCTGTTTTTT. Amino acid sequence: CASSLSARAGTGELFF.

The chain couples TRBV6-1 to TRBJ1-3, with D possibly matching TRBD1 (5 bases). The ends were cut back, 2 bases at V and 0 bases at J, with 11 bases in the middle. Germline CDR1 reads MNHNS; CDR2 reads SASEGT. CDR3 length equals 16 residues. The DNA of the CDR3 is TGTGCCAGCAGTGAATACGGGGGAAGCTCTGGAAACACCATATATTTT. This gives the protein CASSEYGGSSGNTIYF.

The rearrangement links TRBV6-5 to TRBJ2-3, with D possibly matching TRBD2 (6 bases). The CDR3 sequence is 15 residues long. Trimming cost V 6 bases and J 2 bases, with 15 bases left between them. In germline, CDR1 is MNHEY, CDR2 SVGAGI. Here the CDR3 DNA reads TGTGCCAGCAGCCGCGGGACGTCCACCACAGATACGCAGTATTTT. Translating gives CASSRGTSTTDTQYF.

The chain uses TRBV7-8 and TRBJ1-2; 7 nucleotides agree with TRBD1. This CDR3 has 14 amino acids. The germline V gene encodes CDR1 SGHVS and CDR2 FQNEAQ. The junction had 6 bases not matched to a gene; V was cut back by 1 base and J by 7 bases. This CDR3 is CASSLVGGTVGYTF. In nucleotides, the CDR3 is TGTGCCAGCAGCTTAGTTGGTGGGACAGTTGGCTACACCTTC.

This sequence joins TRBV4-1 and TRBJ1-2; D not resolved. Germline lookup yields CDR1 MGHRA and CDR2 YSYEKL. V lost 2 bases, J lost 8 bases, and 12 bases lay in between. The CDR3 is 13 amino acids. In DNA form, the CDR3 reads TGCGCCAGCAGCCAACAAGCGGAAGGAGGCTACACCTTC. It encodes CASSQQAEGGYTF.

The chain carries TRBV7-2 and TRBJ2-1; 8 bases are a match to TRBD1. V shed 5 bases, J shed 9 bases, and the junction held 6 bases outside the gene matches. The CDR3 contains 13 residues. CDR1 SGHTA and CDR2 FQGNSA come from the germline V gene. CDR3 loop: CASSQTGVSEQFF. CDR3 DNA: TGTGCCAGCAGCCAGACAGGGGTCAGTGAGCAGTTCTTC. Supplemented by reference TRBV7-2 and TRBJ2-1, the full variable domain reads GAGVSQSPSNKVTEKGKDVELRCDPISGHTALYWYRQSLGQGLEFLIYFQGNSAPDKSGLPSDRFSAERTGGSVSTLTIQRTQQEDSAVYLCASSQTGVSEQFFGPGTRLTVL.

The rearrangement joins TRBV2 to TRBJ2-7; 12 bases line up with TRBD2. V trimming: 2 bases; J trimming: 6 bases; junction bases outside the gene matches: 11. This CDR3 comprises 17 residues. CDR1 is SNHLY and CDR2 is FYNNEI in the germline V gene. For the CDR3, the DNA is TGTGCCAGCAGTGAACTAGCGGGAGGGAACGGGCCAGGCGAGCAGTACTTC. Its protein product is CASSELAGGNGPGEQYF.

This clone has only one observation. V usage is TRBV19 and J usage is TRBJ1-2; D possibly corresponds to TRBD1 (6 bases). V dropped 8 bases and J dropped 0 bases, with 13 bases sitting between them. The germline V gene has CDR1 LNHDA and CDR2 SQIVND (reference sequence). The CDR3 runs 14 residues. The CDR3 loop is CASGQQGANYGYTF. CDR3 DNA: TGTGCCAGTGGACAACAGGGAGCTAACTATGGCTACACCTTC.

This clone was picked up one time. The V call is TRBV5-4, the J call TRBJ1-2; 8 bases are shared with TRBD1. Germline trimming cut 1 base from V and 8 bases from J; bases unmatched to any gene: 16. The CDR3 runs 17 residues. Germline V gives CDR1 SGHNT, CDR2 YYREEE (reference sequence). CDR3 protein: CASSLPPGQARRLGYTF. For the CDR3, the DNA is TGTGCCAGCAGCTTGCCTCCGGGACAGGCCAGGAGGTTGGGCTACACCTTC.

This sequence joins TRBV6-4 and TRBJ2-1; 11 bases align to TRBD2. The CDR3 runs 14 residues. Germline loops: CDR1 MRHNA, CDR2 SNTAGT. The J segment lost 10 bases and the V segment lost 2 bases, leaving 4 bases of the junction unmatched. The CDR3 nucleotides are TGTGCCAGCAGTGACGGGGTAGCGGGAGGGGAGCAGTTCTTC. It yields the protein CASSDGVAGGEQFF.

The chain combines TRBV29-1 with TRBJ2-1, with D unclear. Germline assignment: CDR1 SQVTM and CDR2 ANQGSEA. The CDR3 is made up of 12 amino acids. V was shortened by 3 bases and J by 3 bases, with 6 bases between the two germline ends. Here the CDR3 reads CSVERDYNEQFF. The CDR3 DNA reads TGCAGCGTTGAGAGAGACTACAATGAGCAGTTCTTC.

The rearrangement uses TRBV11-2 and TRBJ2-2, with D maybe TRBD1 (6 bases). The ends were cut back, 4 bases at V and 7 bases at J, with 16 bases in the middle. This CDR3 has 15 amino acids. In germline, CDR1 is SGHAT, CDR2 FQNNGV. DNA for the CDR3: TGTGCCAGCAGCTCCACAGGGTATAGAATCGGGGAGCTGTTTTTT. Its protein is CASSSTGYRIGELFF.

V gene TRBV19 combines with J gene TRBJ2-5, with 8 bases identical to TRBD2. There are 15 residues in the CDR3. J lost 5 bases, V lost 4 bases, and 9 bases had no gene match. Germline V gives CDR1 LNHDA, CDR2 SQIVND (reference sequence). The CDR3 protein is CASSTGGGRGETQYF. In DNA, the CDR3 is TGTGCCAGTAGTACTGGCGGGGGGCGCGGGGAGACCCAGTACTTC.

The rearrangement joins TRBV27 to TRBJ2-7, with D perhaps TRBD1 or TRBD2 (9 bases each). Germline lookup yields CDR1 MNHEY and CDR2 SMNVEV (reference sequence). The V and J ends lost 5 bases and 4 bases respectively, with 27 bases between them. CDR3 length: 18 amino acids. In DNA, the CDR3 is TGTGCCAGCAGTCCACAGGGGGCAGGTAGCGGGAGTTTATACGAGCAGTACTTC. Its protein is CASSPQGAGSGSLYEQYF.

This clone was counted once. The chain recombines TRBV6-5 with TRBJ1-2; 7 bases agree with TRBD1. Germline values: CDR1 MNHEY, CDR2 SVGAGI. The J segment lost 0 bases and the V segment lost 6 bases, leaving 7 bases of the junction unmatched. This CDR3 region has 15 residues. The CDR3 region is CASRRGQPTNYGYTF. For the CDR3, the DNA is TGTGCCAGCAGGCGGGGACAGCCCACTAACTATGGCTACACCTTC.

This chain joins TRBV27 and TRBJ2-5, with D maybe TRBD2 (8 bases). Germline CDR1 reads MNHEY; CDR2 reads SMNVEV (reference sequence). CDR3 length: 17 residues. V lost 6 bases and J lost 3, with 23 bases in between. CDR3: CASSPSPLSGTEETQYF. DNA for the CDR3: TGTGCCAGCAGCCCTTCCCCCCTTAGCGGGACAGAAGAGACCCAGTACTTC.

This chain connects TRBV7-9 to TRBJ2-2; 7 bases fit TRBD1. This CDR3 spans 14 amino acids. With V trimmed by 8 bases and J by 7 bases, 10 bases remained unmatched. The germline CDR1 and CDR2 sequences are SEHNR and FQNEAQ (reference sequence). CDR3 in amino acids: CASETGTDRGELFF. The CDR3 DNA follows: TGTGCCAGCGAAACCGGGACAGATCGCGGGGAGCTGTTTTTT.

This clone was recorded a few times. This chain connects TRBV9 to TRBJ1-6; 7 bases are shared with TRBD1. V was pared by 7 bases and J by 11 bases, with 15 bases of the junction left unmatched. This CDR3 comprises 15 residues. Germline lookup yields CDR1 SGDLS and CDR2 YYNGEE. This chain's CDR3 is CASSPLVQGLAPLHF. CDR3 nucleotides: TGTGCCAGCTCCCCATTAGTACAGGGGTTGGCACCCCTCCACTTT.

The rearrangement joins TRBV5-1 to TRBJ2-1, with 13 bases matching TRBD2. Germline V CDR1 and CDR2: SGHRS, YFSETQ. The CDR3 has 15 residues. V lost 3 bases and J lost 8; bases outside the gene matches: 5. CDR3 DNA sequence: TGCGCCAGCAGCTGGACTAGCGGGAGATTCGATGAGCAGTTCTTC. This encodes CASSWTSGRFDEQFF.

The chain joins TRBV2 to TRBJ2-2; D call uncertain. Looked up from germline, CDR1 is SNHLY and CDR2 is FYNNEI. Trimming left V 5 bases short and J 1 base short, with 8 bases between. The CDR3 has 14 residues. This CDR3 reads CASSPHLNTGELFF. CDR3 sequence (DNA): TGTGCCAGCAGTCCCCACTTGAACACCGGGGAGCTGTTTTTT.

The V gene is TRBV2, the J gene TRBJ1-1, with a weak D call TRBD1 (5 bases). V lost 7 bases and J 0 bases, leaving 15 bases between the germline ends. The germline gives CDR1 SNHLY, CDR2 FYNNEI. CDR3 size: 15 residues. As DNA, the CDR3 is TGTGCCAGCATGGATACAGGTTGGATGAACACTGAAGCTTTCTTT. Translation: CASMDTGWMNTEAFF.

The chain has TRBV6-5 and TRBJ1-1; 7 positions agree with TRBD1. After removal of 0 bases from V and 6 bases from J, the junction contained 7 bases not matched to a gene. The CDR3 sequence is 15 residues long. Looked up from germline, CDR1 is MNHEY and CDR2 is SVGAGI. CDR3 coding DNA: TGTGCCAGCAGTTACTCGGGCAGGGGGGCGCCTGAAGCTTTCTTT. Translating gives CASSYSGRGAPEAFF.

The gene calls are TRBV14 and TRBJ2-3, with 13 bases that match TRBD2. The CDR3 totals 18 residues. From germline, CDR1 is SGHDN and CDR2 FVKESK. V trimming: 5 bases; J trimming: 5 bases; junction bases outside the gene matches: 13. The CDR3 region has the DNA TGTGCCAGCAGCAAGGGACTAGCGGGATGGGCTATCGGAGATACGCAGTATTTT. It encodes CASSKGLAGWAIGDTQYF. The full variable domain, rest sourced from reference TRBV14 and TRBJ2-3, is EAGVTQFPSHSVIEKGQTVTLRCDPISGHDNLYWYRRVMGKEIKFLLHFVKESKQDESGMPNNRFLAERTGGTYSTLKVQPAELEDSGVYFCASSKGLAGWAIGDTQYFGPGTRLTVL.

CDR3 protein: CASRFGGEFEKLFF. Written as DNA, the CDR3 is TGTGCCAGCAGGTTCGGCGGGGAGTTTGAAAAACTGTTTTTT. The rearrangement links TRBV7-2 to TRBJ1-4; no clear D gene. The CDR3 runs 14 residues. Germline V gene lookup returns CDR1 SGHTA and CDR2 FQGNSA. V was shortened by 6 bases and J by 7 bases, with 15 bases between the two germline ends.

This chain connects TRBV25-1 to TRBJ1-2, with 8 bases fitting TRBD1. There are 17 residues in the CDR3. Trimming took 2 bases from V and 4 from J; bases not matched to a gene: 12. The germline CDR1 and CDR2 sequences are MGHDK and SYGVNS. The CDR3 region has the DNA TGTGCCAGCAGTGAAAGTGGACAGGGCCGAAGAACCTATGGCTACACCTTC. This gives the protein CASSESGQGRRTYGYTF.

The rearrangement links TRBV29-1 to TRBJ2-1; the D is unclear. The V and J ends lost 2 bases and 0 bases respectively, with 8 bases between them. From germline, CDR1 is SQVTM and CDR2 ANQGSEA. The CDR3 is 14 amino acids. The CDR3 region is CSVEQYSSYNEQFF. The CDR3 DNA reads TGCAGCGTTGAACAGTATTCCTCCTACAATGAGCAGTTCTTC.

This chain joins TRBV19 and TRBJ1-1, with D tentatively TRBD1 (5 bases). V shed 6 bases and J shed 0 bases, with 11 bases lying between them. Germline CDR1 LNHDA, CDR2 SQIVND (reference sequence). The length of the CDR3 is 14 residues. CDR3 DNA: TGTGCCAGTAGGGAGGGGTTGGTGAACACTGAAGCTTTCTTT. Translated, it gives CASREGLVNTEAFF.